Listed here is a single T cell receptor beta chain. J gave up 6 bases and V 3 bases, and 5 bases lay outside the gene matches. The germline V gene encodes CDR1 SEHNR and CDR2 FQNEAQ (reference sequence). CDR3 length: 15 amino acids. The data were obtained in a study of blood T cell repertoires in COVID-19. Study-wide context: The United States, Italy and Spain provided the acute and convalescent COVID-19 samples.

Followed over time, Seattle patients had been enrolled while infection was active. Original processing methods: It was from reference gene primer amplification that nucleated cell counts were estimated. Method: immunoSEQ multiplex PCR; TCRdb's copy keeps in-frame clones and lacks some. The V and J calls and clone size come from that table; D and trimming were worked out from the DNA. Of hundreds of thousands of clones in the sample, nearly 90% were seen once. The receptor's source is a woman between 25 and 40 years old with COVID-19, enrolled during active disease. What was sequenced was peripheral blood. The chain couples TRBV7-9 to TRBJ1-1; 12 positions agree with TRBD1. The CDR3 protein is CASSFRDRGQSEAFF. CDR3 in DNA: TGTGCCAGCAGCTTCCGGGACAGGGGGCAATCTGAAGCTTTCTTT. The full variable domain, completed using reference TRBV7-9 and TRBJ1-1, is DTGVSQNPRHKITKRGQNVTFRCDPISEHNRLYWYRQTLGQGPEFLTYFQNEAQLEKSRLLSDRFSAERPKGSFSTLEIQRTEQGDSAMYLCASSFRDRGQSEAFFGQGTRLTVV.